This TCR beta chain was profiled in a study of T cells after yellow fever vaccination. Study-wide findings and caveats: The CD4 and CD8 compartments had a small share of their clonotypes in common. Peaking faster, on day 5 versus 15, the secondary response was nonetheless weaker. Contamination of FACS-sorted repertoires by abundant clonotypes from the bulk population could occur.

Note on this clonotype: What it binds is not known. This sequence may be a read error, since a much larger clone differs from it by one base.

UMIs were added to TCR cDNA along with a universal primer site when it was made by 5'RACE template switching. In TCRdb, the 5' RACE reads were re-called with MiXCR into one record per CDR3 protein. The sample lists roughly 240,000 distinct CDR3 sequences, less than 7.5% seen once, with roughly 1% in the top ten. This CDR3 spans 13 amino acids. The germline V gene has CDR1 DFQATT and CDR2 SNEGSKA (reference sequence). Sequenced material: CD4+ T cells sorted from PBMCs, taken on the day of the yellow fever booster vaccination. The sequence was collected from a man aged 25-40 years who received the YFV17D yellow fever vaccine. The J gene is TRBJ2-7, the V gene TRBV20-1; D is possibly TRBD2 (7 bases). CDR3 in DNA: TGCAATGCACAAGGGGGGGCGCCTACGGTGCAGTACTTC. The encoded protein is CNAQGGAPTVQYF.